The entry below describes one T cell receptor (beta chain). Per the original data handling: From reference gene primer amplification, estimates of nucleated cell counts were derived. Method: immunoSEQ multiplex PCR; TCRdb's copy keeps in-frame clones and lacks some. The DNA gave D and trimming, while V, J and clone size come from that table. Of over 55,000 clones listed, 84% were seen once; the top ten hold more than 7%. The data were taken from a study of blood T cell repertoires in COVID-19. Study-wide context: From T cells, B-cell-depleted T cells, or PBMCs came the material, which was cDNA or gDNA.

Per the germline V gene, CDR1 is MNHNY and CDR2 is SVGAGI (reference sequence). With V trimmed by 0 bases and J by 6 bases, 10 bases remained unmatched. This CDR3 has 16 residues. The clonotype originates from a man aged 50 or older with active COVID-19. The sample taken for sequencing was peripheral blood. The rearrangement joins TRBV6-6 to TRBJ2-5; 7 nucleotides line up with TRBD2. The CDR3 protein is CASSYSWEGQLKTQYF. Written as DNA, the CDR3 is TGTGCCAGCAGTTACTCGTGGGAGGGGCAATTGAAGACCCAGTACTTC.